One T cell receptor (beta chain) is described in this entry. This CDR3 contains 16 residues. CDR1 SEHNR and CDR2 FQNEAQ come from the germline V gene (reference sequence). The ends were cut back, 2 bases at V and 0 bases at J, with 8 bases in the middle. This specimen belongs to a study of identifying expanded T cells in peripheral blood. Profiled with immunoSEQ multiplex PCR; TCRdb holds only in-frame clones, not every one. The table has 45,000 to 75,000 clones, roughly four fifths seen once. This receptor was obtained from a person between 18 and 70 years old in good health. Sequencing was done on a sample of blood. The gene calls are TRBV7-9 and TRBJ2-6; D not certain. Here the CDR3 reads CASSLTSNSGANVLTF. The CDR3 nucleotides read TGTGCCAGCAGCTTAACATCCAACTCTGGGGCCAACGTCCTGACTTTC.